This T cell receptor beta chain is drawn from a study of T cells in localized non-small cell lung cancer. Study-level findings and limits: Maximal T cell clonality occurred in uninvolved adjacent lung, with tumor ranking below it. Elevated blood T cell density was associated with longer overall survival. Across samples, adjacent lung featured a median roughly 60 of the top 100 tumor clones. Sequencing was restricted to one tumor region; therefore, heterogeneity remains possible.

Data came from immunoSEQ multiplex PCR; TCRdb stores just in-frame clones and leaves some out. Of about 40,000 clones in the sample, approximately 80% were seen once. The trim removed 4 bases at V and 1 base at J, leaving 7 bases unmatched. Per the germline V gene, CDR1 is SGHDT and CDR2 is YYEEEE. CDR3 length: 17 amino acids. This clone occurred a few times. The antigen remains undetermined. The receptor's source is a male donor older than 55 with stage II lung adenocarcinoma. The chain recombines TRBV5-6 with TRBJ2-4; 11 bases are a match to TRBD1. The starting material was peripheral blood mononuclear cells, obtained before any cancer treatment. The CDR3 bases are TGTGCCAGCAGCCCTCACGGACAGGGGGCGGCCAAAAACATTCAGTACTTC. Its protein product is CASSPHGQGAAKNIQYF.